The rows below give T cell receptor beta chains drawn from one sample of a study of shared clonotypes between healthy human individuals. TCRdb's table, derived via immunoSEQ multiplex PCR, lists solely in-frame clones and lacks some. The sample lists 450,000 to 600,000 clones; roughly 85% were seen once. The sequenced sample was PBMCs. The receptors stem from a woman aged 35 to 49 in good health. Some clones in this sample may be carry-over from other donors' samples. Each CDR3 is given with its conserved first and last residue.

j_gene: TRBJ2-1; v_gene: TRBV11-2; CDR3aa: CASSLVPAGASNEQFF
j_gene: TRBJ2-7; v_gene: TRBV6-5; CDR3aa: CASSYSTDYEQYF
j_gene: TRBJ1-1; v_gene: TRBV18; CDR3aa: CASSPSRGGTEAFF
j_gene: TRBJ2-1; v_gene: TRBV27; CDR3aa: CASRGLAVYNEQFF
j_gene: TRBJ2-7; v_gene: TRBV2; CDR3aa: CASSDPAQGSSYEQYF
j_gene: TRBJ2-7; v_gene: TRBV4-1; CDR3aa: CASSLPPSGSRLEEQYF
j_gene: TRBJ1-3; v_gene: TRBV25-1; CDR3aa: CASSASNWGHGNTIYF
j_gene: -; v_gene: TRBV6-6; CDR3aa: CASSSQGSSYEQYF
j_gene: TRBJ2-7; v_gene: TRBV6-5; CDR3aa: CASSYSWDGVREQYF
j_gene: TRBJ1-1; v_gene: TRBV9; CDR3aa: CASSAPADTEAFF
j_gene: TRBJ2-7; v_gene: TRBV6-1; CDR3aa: CASESLFGYEQYF
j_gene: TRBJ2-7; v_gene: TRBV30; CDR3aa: CAWSDYEQYF
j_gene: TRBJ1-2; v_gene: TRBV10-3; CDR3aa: CAISGPETYGYTF
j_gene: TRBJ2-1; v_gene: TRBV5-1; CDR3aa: CASSLGLGEGNEQFF
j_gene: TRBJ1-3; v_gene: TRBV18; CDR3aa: CASSPTGTLSGNTIYF
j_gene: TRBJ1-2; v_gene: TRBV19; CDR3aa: CASSPLRQGAGGYTF
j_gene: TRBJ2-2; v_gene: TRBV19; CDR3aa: CASSIPGLSTGELFF
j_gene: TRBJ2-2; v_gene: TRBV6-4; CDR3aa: CASSDSFTTLSGELFF
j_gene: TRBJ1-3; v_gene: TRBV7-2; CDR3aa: CASSLAGSRNTIYF
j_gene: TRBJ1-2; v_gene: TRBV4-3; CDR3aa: CASSHSRQANYGYTF
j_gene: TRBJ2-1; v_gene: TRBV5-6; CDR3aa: CASSPPPGLAAQNEQFF
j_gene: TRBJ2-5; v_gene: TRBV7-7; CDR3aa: CASSLGPIQETQYF
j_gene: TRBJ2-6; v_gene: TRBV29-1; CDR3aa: CSVRDRHSSGANVLTF
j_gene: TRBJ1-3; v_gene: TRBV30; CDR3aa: CAWCEGVSGNTIYF